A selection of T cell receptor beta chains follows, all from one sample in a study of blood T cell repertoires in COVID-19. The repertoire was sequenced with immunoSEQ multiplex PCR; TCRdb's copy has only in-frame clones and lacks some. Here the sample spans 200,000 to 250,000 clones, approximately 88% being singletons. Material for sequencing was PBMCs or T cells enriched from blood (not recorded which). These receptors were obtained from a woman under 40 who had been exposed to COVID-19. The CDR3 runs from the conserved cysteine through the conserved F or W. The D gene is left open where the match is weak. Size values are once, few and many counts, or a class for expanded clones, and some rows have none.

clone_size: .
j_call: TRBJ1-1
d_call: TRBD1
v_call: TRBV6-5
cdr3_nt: TGTGCCAGCAAGCCGGGACAGCCAAACACTGAAGCTTTCTTT
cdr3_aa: CASKPGQPNTEAFF

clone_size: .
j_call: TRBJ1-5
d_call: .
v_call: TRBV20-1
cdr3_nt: TGCAGTGCTAGTCAGGGAGGGGGCAATCAGCCCCAGCATTTT
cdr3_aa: CSASQGGGNQPQHF

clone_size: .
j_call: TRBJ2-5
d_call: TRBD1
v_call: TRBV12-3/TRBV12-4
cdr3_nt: TGTGCCAGCAGTAACAGGGGACCGGAGACCCAGTACTTC
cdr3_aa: CASSNRGPETQYF

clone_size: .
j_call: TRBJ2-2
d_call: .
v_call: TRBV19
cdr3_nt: TGTGCCAGTAGTATAAACATGCGCCTAGCTTCAGGGGAGCTGTTTTTT
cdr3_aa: CASSINMRLASGELFF

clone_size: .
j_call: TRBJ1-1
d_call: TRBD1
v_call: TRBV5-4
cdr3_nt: TGTGCCAGCAGCCAGACAGGGGCCGGGACTGAAGCTTTCTTT
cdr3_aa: CASSQTGAGTEAFF

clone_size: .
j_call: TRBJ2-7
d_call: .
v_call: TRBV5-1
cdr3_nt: TGCGCCAGCAGCTTGGACCCCAGAACAACACACGAGCAGTACTTC
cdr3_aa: CASSLDPRTTHEQYF

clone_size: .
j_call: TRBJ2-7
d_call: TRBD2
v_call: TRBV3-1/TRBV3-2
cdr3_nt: TGTGCCAGCAGCCAAGGCTTGGGACTATACGACGAGCAGTACTTC
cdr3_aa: CASSQGLGLYDEQYF

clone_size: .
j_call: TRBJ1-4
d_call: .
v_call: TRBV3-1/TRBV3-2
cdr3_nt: TGTGCCAGCAGCCCCGGAGGGGCGCTATCTGCAACTAATGAAAAACTGTTTTTT
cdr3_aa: CASSPGGALSATNEKLFF

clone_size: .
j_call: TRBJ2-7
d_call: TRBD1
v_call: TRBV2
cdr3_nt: TGTGCCAGCATGAGACAGGGCACCGAGCAGTACTTC
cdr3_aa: CASMRQGTEQYF

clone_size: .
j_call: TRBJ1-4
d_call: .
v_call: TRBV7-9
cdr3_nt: TGTGCCAGCAGCTTGCGAGCGGGGGAAAAACTGTTTTTT
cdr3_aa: CASSLRAGEKLFF

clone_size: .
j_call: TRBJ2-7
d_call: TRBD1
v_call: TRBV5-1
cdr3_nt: TGCGCCAGCAGCTTGGGCCGACAGGGGCGATCCTACGAGCAGTACTTC
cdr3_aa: CASSLGRQGRSYEQYF

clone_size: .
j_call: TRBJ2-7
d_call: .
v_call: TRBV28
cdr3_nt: TGTGCCAGCAGTCCACAGGGTACGGGTTCCTACGAGCAGTACTTC
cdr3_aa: CASSPQGTGSYEQYF

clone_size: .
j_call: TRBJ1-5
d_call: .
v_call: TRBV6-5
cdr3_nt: TGTGCCAGCAGTTTGGCGGGAAGGAAGCCCCAGCATTTT
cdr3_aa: CASSLAGRKPQHF

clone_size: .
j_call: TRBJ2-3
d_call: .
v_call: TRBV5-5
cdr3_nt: TGTGCCAGCAGCAGATATACCGGGAGCTCAGATACGCAGTATTTT
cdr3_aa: CASSRYTGSSDTQYF

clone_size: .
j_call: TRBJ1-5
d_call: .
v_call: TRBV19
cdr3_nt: TGTGCCAGTAGGAGCTATAGCAATCAGCCCCAGCATTTT
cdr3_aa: CASRSYSNQPQHF

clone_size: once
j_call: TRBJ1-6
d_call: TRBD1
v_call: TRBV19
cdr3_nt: TGTGCCAGTAGTACCGAAACAGGGGATAGTTCACCCCTCCACTTT
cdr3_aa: CASSTETGDSSPLHF

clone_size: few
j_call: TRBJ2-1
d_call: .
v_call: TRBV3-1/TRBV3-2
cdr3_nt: TGTGCCAGCAGCCAAGTGAAACGGTCCTACAATGAGCAGTTCTTC
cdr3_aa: CASSQVKRSYNEQFF

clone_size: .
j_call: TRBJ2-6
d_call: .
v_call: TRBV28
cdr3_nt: TGTGCCAGCAGTTCCTATGACGGGATCTCTGGGGCCAACGTCCTGACTTTC
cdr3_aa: CASSSYDGISGANVLTF

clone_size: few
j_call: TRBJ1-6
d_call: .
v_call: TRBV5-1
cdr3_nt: TGCGCCAGCAGCCTTGGTACCTACTCGGATTCACCCCTCCACTTT
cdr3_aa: CASSLGTYSDSPLHF

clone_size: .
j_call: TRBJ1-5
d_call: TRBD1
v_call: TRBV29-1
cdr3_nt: TGCAGCGGACAAACAGGGGTCGGCCAGCCCCAGCATTTT
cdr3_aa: CSGQTGVGQPQHF

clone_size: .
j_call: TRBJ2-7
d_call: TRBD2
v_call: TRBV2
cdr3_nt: TGTGCCACCCTCCTAGCGGGAGGGCCCTACGAGCAGTACTTC
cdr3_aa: CATLLAGGPYEQYF

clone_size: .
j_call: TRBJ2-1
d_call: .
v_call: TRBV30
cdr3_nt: TGTGCCTGGAGCCTCCGGAGGGGGGGGGCCCCCAATGAGCAGTTCTTC
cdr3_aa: CAWSLRRGGAPNEQFF

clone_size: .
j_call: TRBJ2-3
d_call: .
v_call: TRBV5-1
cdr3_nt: TGCGCCAGCAGCTTTCCCCCTGGGGGGAGCACAGATACGCAGTATTTT
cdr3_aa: CASSFPPGGSTDTQYF

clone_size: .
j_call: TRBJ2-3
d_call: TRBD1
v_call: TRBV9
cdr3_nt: TGTGCCAGCAGCGTGGGAGACAGGGCCTACACAGATACGCAGTATTTT
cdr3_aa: CASSVGDRAYTDTQYF

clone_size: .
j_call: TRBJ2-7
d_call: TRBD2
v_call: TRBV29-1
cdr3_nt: TGCAGCGTTGCTCCTAGCGGGACCTACGAGCAGTACTTC
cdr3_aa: CSVAPSGTYEQYF

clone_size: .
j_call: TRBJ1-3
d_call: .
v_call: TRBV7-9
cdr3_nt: TGTGCCAGCAGCTTAGGGTCAGGGCGGTCTGGAAACACCATATATTTT
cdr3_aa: CASSLGSGRSGNTIYF

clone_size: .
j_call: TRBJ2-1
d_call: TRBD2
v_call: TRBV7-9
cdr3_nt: TGTGCCAGCAACAAGGGGGGACTAGCGGGAGTTCGGAATGAGCAGTTCTTC
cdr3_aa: CASNKGGLAGVRNEQFF

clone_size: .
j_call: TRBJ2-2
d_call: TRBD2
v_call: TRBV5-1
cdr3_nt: TGCGCCAGCAGCTCTGGACTAGCGGAAACCGGGGAGCTGTTTTTT
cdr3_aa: CASSSGLAETGELFF

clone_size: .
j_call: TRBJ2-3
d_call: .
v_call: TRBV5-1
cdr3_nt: TGCGCCAGCAGCCTCGGGTATCGGGATACGCAGTATTTT
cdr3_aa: CASSLGYRDTQYF

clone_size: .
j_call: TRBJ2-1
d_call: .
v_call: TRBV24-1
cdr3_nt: TGTGCCACCAGTGATTTGCAGAGCGGATCTGAGCAGTTCTTC
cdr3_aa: CATSDLQSGSEQFF

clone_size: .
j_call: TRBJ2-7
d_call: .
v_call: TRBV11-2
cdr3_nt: TGTGCCAGCAGCCCCCGTCGGACTCTGGAGGGGTACGAGCAGTACTTC
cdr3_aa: CASSPRRTLEGYEQYF

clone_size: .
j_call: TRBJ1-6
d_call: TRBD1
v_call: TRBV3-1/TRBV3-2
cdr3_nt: TGTGCCAGCAGCCACACCGGGACAGAGAGATGGTCACCCCTCCACTTT
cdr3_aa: CASSHTGTERWSPLHF

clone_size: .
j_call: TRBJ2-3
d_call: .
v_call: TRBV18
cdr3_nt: TGTGCCAGCTCCACCAGGGGGACTAGCACAGATACGCAGTATTTT
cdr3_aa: CASSTRGTSTDTQYF

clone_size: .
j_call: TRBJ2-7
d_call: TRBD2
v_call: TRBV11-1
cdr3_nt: TGTGCCAGCAGCTCGGGACTAGCGGTTACCTACGAGCAGTACTTC
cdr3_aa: CASSSGLAVTYEQYF

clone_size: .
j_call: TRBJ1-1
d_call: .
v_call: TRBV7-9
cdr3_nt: TGTGCCAGCAGCCCCTTGTGGGGGAGGGAGAACACTGAAGCTTTCTTT
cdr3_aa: CASSPLWGRENTEAFF

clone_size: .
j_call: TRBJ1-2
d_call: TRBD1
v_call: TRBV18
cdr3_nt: TGTGCCAGCTCACCAGCGGGACAGGGCTATGGCTACACCTTC
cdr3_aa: CASSPAGQGYGYTF

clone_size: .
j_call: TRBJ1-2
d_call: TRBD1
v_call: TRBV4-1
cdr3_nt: TGCGCCAGCAGGGACAGGGGTGACTATGGCTACACCTTC
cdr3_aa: CASRDRGDYGYTF

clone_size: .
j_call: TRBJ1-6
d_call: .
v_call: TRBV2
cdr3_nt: TGTGCCAGCTACGCCACAGGACGAAATTCACCCCTCCACTTT
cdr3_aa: CASYATGRNSPLHF

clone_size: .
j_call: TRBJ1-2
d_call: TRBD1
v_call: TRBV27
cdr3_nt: TGTGCCAGCAGTCCATCTCCGGTTAGGACAGGGTTTCTCTATGGCTACACCTTC
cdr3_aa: CASSPSPVRTGFLYGYTF

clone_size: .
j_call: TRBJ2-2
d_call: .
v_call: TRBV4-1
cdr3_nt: TGCGCCAGCAGACAGGAGAACACCGGGGAGCTGTTTTTT
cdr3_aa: CASRQENTGELFF

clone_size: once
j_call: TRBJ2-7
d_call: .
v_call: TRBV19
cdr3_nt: TGTGCCAGTAGTAAGGGGCTCGACGAGCAGTACTTC
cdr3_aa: CASSKGLDEQYF